The rows below give T cell receptor beta chains drawn from one sample of a study of T cells expressing NK-cell markers. From its re-call of the 5' RACE reads, TCRdb lists each CDR3 protein once, without DNA. The sample spans some 340,000 distinct CDR3 sequences; the ten largest clones claim around 5.2%. The source material was blood T cells: a sorted CD56 or NKG2C T cell subset, CD4+ or CD8+ T cells, or bulk PBMC T cells (not recorded which). The source is a man aged 18-75 years in good health. Both conserved end residues are part of each CDR3.

TRBV9,TRBJ2-3,16,CASSEQGHVGTDTQYF
TRBV28,TRBJ1-1,14,CASRRSKRDTEAFF
TRBV7-8,TRBJ2-5,15,CASSLAPGGVVTQYF
TRBV12-3/TRBV12-4,TRBJ1-6,14,CASRLRDSNSPLHF
TRBV27,TRBJ2-3,14,CASSWLAGADTQYF
TRBV7-2,TRBJ2-5,16,CASSLEGGAGLVTQYF
TRBV5-1,TRBJ1-1,15,CASSLEGIQNTEAFF
TRBV7-2,TRBJ2-3,17,CASSLVTSGEGTDTQYF
TRBV7-9,TRBJ1-1,17,CASSLRRSSTGGAEAFF
TRBV20-1,TRBJ2-3,16,CSATGTSGGAKDTQYF
TRBV11-2,TRBJ1-6,15,CASSPTRGQGSPLHF
TRBV4-1,TRBJ2-7,16,CASSQAGQGALAKQYF